One and the same sample provided the 12 T cell receptor beta chains below, sequenced in a study of long-term antiretroviral therapy in people with HIV. It was version v3.0 of the immunoSEQ assay that was run at survey level. The repertoire was sequenced with immunoSEQ multiplex PCR; TCRdb's copy has only in-frame clones and lacks some. The table lists about 24,000 clones, 81% of them singletons. The starting material was unsorted PBMCs, obtained at the start of antiretroviral therapy, before treatment. The receptors were sampled from a woman between 18 and 30 years old with HIV.

The CDR3 here is CASSVDNSGNTIYF. The CDR3 nucleotides read TGTGCCAGCAGCGTAGATAACTCTGGAAACACCATATATTTT. The chain joins TRBV9 to TRBJ1-3; D unclear. The CDR3 consists of 14 residues. CDR1 and CDR2 (germline): SGDLS, YYNGEE. The ends were cut back, 0 bases at V and 0 bases at J, with 4 bases in the middle.

This rearrangement joins TRBV19 to TRBJ2-7, with 16 bases matching TRBD2. There are 19 residues in the CDR3. Germline CDR1 LNHDA, CDR2 SQIVND (reference sequence). V lost 1 base to trimming and J lost 6 bases; unmatched junction nucleotides: 12. The CDR3 protein is CASSIGGTSGGAGMSEQYF. CDR3 DNA sequence: TGTGCCAGTAGTATAGGCGGGACTAGCGGGGGGGCCGGTATGAGCGAGCAGTACTTC.

This clone was detected only once. V gene TRBV18 combines with J gene TRBJ1-1; D is unresolved. Germline V CDR1 and CDR2: KGHSH, LQKENI. CDR3 length equals 14 residues. Between the trimmed V and J ends, which lost 3 bases and 2 bases, there was a span of 10 bases. The CDR3 loop is CASSPLVRNTEAFF. CDR3 in DNA: TGTGCCAGCTCACCCCTGGTCAGAAACACTGAAGCTTTCTTT. The whole variable domain, remainder taken from reference TRBV18 and TRBJ1-1, is NAGVMQNPRHLVRRRGQEARLRCSPMKGHSHVYWYRQLPEEGLKFMVYLQKENIIDESGMPKERFSAEFPKEGPSILRIQQVVRGDSAAYFCASSPLVRNTEAFFGQGTRLTVV.

This clone is deemed medium-sized (0.01 to 0.1%). The rearrangement uses TRBV4-3 and TRBJ1-2; D gene ambiguous. The germline V and J ends were trimmed by 0 bases and 4 bases, with 6 bases remaining between them. Germline loops: CDR1 LGHNA, CDR2 YSLEER. The CDR3 is 13 residues long. CDR3 sequence (DNA): TGCGCCAGCAGCCAAGAATCCGGCTATGGCTACACCTTC. It is translated as CASSQESGYGYTF.

The J gene is TRBJ2-7, the V gene TRBV2; 7 nucleotides align to TRBD1. This CDR3 spans 13 amino acids. The V segment lost 5 bases and the J segment 3 bases; nucleotides outside the gene matches: 4. Per the germline V gene, CDR1 is SNHLY and CDR2 is FYNNEI. CDR3 nucleotide sequence: TGTGCCAGCAGTCGAGGACAGGACTACGAGCAGTACTTC. Translating it yields CASSRGQDYEQYF.

The gene calls are TRBV7-8 and TRBJ1-4; D is uncertain. The CDR3 covers 14 residues. Looked up from germline, CDR1 is SGHVS and CDR2 is FQNEAQ. Trimming took off 4 bases at V and 0 bases at J, with 6 bases between the two ends. The CDR3 nucleotides read TGTGCCAGCAGCTACATTGCAACTAATGAAAAACTGTTTTTT. It is translated as CASSYIATNEKLFF.

J is TRBJ2-1 and V is TRBV7-3; D may match TRBD1 or TRBD2 (5 bases each). Per germline, CDR1 SGHTA and CDR2 FQGTGA. This CDR3 has 14 residues. Trimming pared 1 base from V and 2 bases from J, leaving 6 bases between. CDR3 sequence (DNA): TGTGCCAGCAGCTTAATGGGGGCCTACAATGAGCAGTTCTTC. It encodes CASSLMGAYNEQFF.

This chain connects TRBV27 to TRBJ1-1, with TRBD1 matching over 8 bases. The CDR3 is 15 residues long. V trimming: 5 bases; J trimming: 0 bases; junction bases outside the gene matches: 5. Germline CDR1 and CDR2: MNHEY and SMNVEV (reference sequence). CDR3 protein: CASSANRGMNTEAFF. The CDR3 region has the DNA TGTGCCAGCAGTGCCAACAGGGGGATGAACACTGAAGCTTTCTTT.

The V and J genes are TRBV6-4 and TRBJ2-1, with a weak D call TRBD2 (5 bases). CDR3 size: 13 residues. V lost 5 bases, J lost 14 bases, and 19 bases lay in between. The germline V gene has CDR1 MRHNA and CDR2 SNTAGT. CDR3 amino acids: CASSPRVARAEFF. Written as DNA, the CDR3 is TGTGCCAGCAGTCCGAGGGTGGCTAGAGCCGAGTTCTTC.

The chain has TRBV29-1 and TRBJ2-2; 7 nucleotides agree with TRBD2. The CDR3 loop spans 14 amino acids. In germline, CDR1 is SQVTM, CDR2 ANQGSEA. Trimming removed 1 base from V and 7 bases from J; junction bases left unmatched: 6. CDR3 sequence reads: CSVEGWTSNGELFF. In nucleotides, the CDR3 is TGCAGCGTTGAAGGGTGGACTAGTAACGGGGAGCTGTTTTTT.

This clone was seen only once. This rearrangement joins TRBV18 to TRBJ1-5, with TRBD1 matching over 8 bases. Losses at the gene ends were 5 bases for V and 2 bases for J; bases not matched to a gene: 5. Germline CDR1 and CDR2: KGHSH and LQKENI. The CDR3 has 15 residues. This chain's CDR3 is CASSTGQDGNQPQHF. The DNA of the CDR3 is TGTGCCAGCTCAACGGGACAGGACGGCAATCAGCCCCAGCATTTT.

The V and J genes are TRBV4-1 and TRBJ1-2; D is unresolved. V was shortened by 1 base and J by 4 bases, with 13 bases between the two germline ends. The CDR3 has 15 residues. Germline V gives CDR1 MGHRA, CDR2 YSYEKL. The CDR3 DNA reads TGCGCCAGCAGCCAAGGAGGCCCGGACCCCTATGGCTACACCTTC. This translates into CASSQGGPDPYGYTF.